This T cell receptor (beta chain) was observed in a study of PD-L1 blockade in urothelial cancer. About the study: Atezolizumab, begun by patients in about 2014, was given at 1,200 mg intravenously every 3 weeks. A median blood sample held approximately 150,000 T cells and about 89,000 unique TCRs.

TCRdb's copy holds only in-frame clones and misses some; the assay was immunoSEQ multiplex PCR. The sample yields more than 75,000 clones, 90% to 95% seen once. CDR1 is SGHVS, CDR2 FQNEAQ, per germline. The CDR3 length is 13 residues. V gave up 5 bases and J gave up 6 bases, with 11 bases separating them. This sample comprised PBMCs, obtained around atezolizumab (anti-PD-L1) treatment. The chain joins TRBV7-8 to TRBJ2-4; tentative D call: TRBD2 (6 bases). The receptor was derived from a man between 60 and 70 years old with urothelial cancer. The CDR3: CASSIPGVNIQYF. CDR3 nucleotides: TGTGCCAGCAGCATCCCGGGGGTAAACATTCAGTACTTC.